Below, 15 T cell receptor beta chains from the same sample are listed, as sequenced in a study of blood T cell repertoires in COVID-19. Here immunoSEQ multiplex PCR was the method, and the copy in TCRdb shows in-frame clones only, minus some. The sample gives some 150,000 clones, about 90% of which show up once; 2% to 2.5% is in the top ten. Sequenced material: peripheral blood. Receptor source: a man aged 50 to 60 with active COVID-19.

The chain couples TRBV5-4 to TRBJ2-1; D gene ambiguous. V was clipped by 4 bases and J by 8 bases, with 22 bases between them. The CDR3 loop spans 16 amino acids. CDR1 is SGHNT, CDR2 YYREEE, per germline (reference sequence). The CDR3 here is CASSAPGTLEVDEQFF. As DNA, the CDR3 is TGTGCCAGCAGCGCTCCAGGCACCTTGGAAGTGGATGAGCAGTTCTTC.

The chain is built from TRBV11-2 and TRBJ2-2, with D hard to call. The CDR3 spans 14 residues. Germline CDR1 reads SGHAT; CDR2 reads FQNNGV. V lost 5 bases to trimming and J lost 2 bases, with 9 bases between them. The CDR3 loop is CASSRRGNTGELFF. DNA of the CDR3: TGTGCCAGCAGCCGCCGAGGAAACACCGGGGAGCTGTTTTTT.

The J gene is TRBJ2-3, the V gene TRBV4-1, with TRBD2 matching over 9 bases. The V gene end was trimmed by 4 bases and the J gene end by 4 bases; junction bases not matched to a gene: 6. The CDR3 covers 15 residues. Germline V CDR1 and CDR2: MGHRA, YSYEKL. CDR3 in DNA: TGCGCCAGCAGCCCCCCGGGACTAGCAGCAGATACGCAGTATTTT. Protein sequence: CASSPPGLAADTQYF.

The V gene is TRBV6-2 or TRBV6-3, the J gene TRBJ2-5; 7 bases agree with TRBD2. The V gene's germline CDR1 is MNHEY and CDR2 SVGEGT. Trimming cost V 0 bases and J 0 bases; bases outside gene matches: 13. The CDR3 length is 19 residues. For the CDR3, the DNA is TGTGCCAGCAGTTACTCCCCTACTAAGCGGGATTTGTACCAAGAGACCCAGTACTTC. Translated, it gives CASSYSPTKRDLYQETQYF.

The rearrangement links TRBV7-2 to TRBJ1-4; the match to TRBD1 covers 9 bases. This CDR3 spans 16 amino acids. Looked up from germline, CDR1 is SGHTA and CDR2 is FQGNSA. The ends lost 5 bases at V and 7 bases at J; junction bases unmatched: 11. The chain's CDR3 is CASSPPRTGDSEKLFF. DNA for the CDR3: TGTGCCAGCAGCCCCCCCCGGACAGGGGATAGTGAAAAACTGTTTTTT.

The genes are TRBV2 and TRBJ1-6, with TRBD1 identical over 9 bases. This CDR3 contains 12 residues. V lost 6 bases and J lost 13; bases outside the gene matches: 4. Germline CDR1 reads SNHLY; CDR2 reads FYNNEI. This CDR3 reads CASRWTGVPLHF. Here the CDR3 DNA reads TGTGCCAGCAGGTGGACAGGGGTTCCCCTCCACTTT.

The rearrangement joins TRBV29-1 to TRBJ1-4; D is ambiguous. This CDR3 is 12 amino acids long. V was cut by 4 bases and J by 8 bases, with 11 bases left in between. Germline V gene sequence: CDR1 SQVTM, CDR2 ANQGSEA. CDR3 loop: CSVGRAGEKLFF. In DNA form, the CDR3 reads TGCAGCGTTGGTAGGGCGGGGGAAAAACTGTTTTTT.

The chain combines TRBV5-6 with TRBJ1-6, with 11 bases identical to TRBD1. CDR1 SGHDT and CDR2 YYEEEE come from the germline V gene. Trimming at V came to 4 bases and at J to 6 bases, leaving 9 bases not matched to a gene. This CDR3 is built from 17 residues. CDR3 nucleotide sequence: TGTGCCAGCAGCGTGGACAGGGGGCCATCATCTAATTCACCCCTCCACTTT. The encoded protein is CASSVDRGPSSNSPLHF.

CDR3 in amino acids: CASSSPDRAGYGYTF. Written as DNA, the CDR3 is TGTGCCAGCAGCTCCCCTGACAGGGCGGGCTATGGCTACACCTTC. The rearrangement links TRBV6-5 to TRBJ1-2; 7 bases line up with TRBD1. Germline V gene lookup returns CDR1 MNHEY and CDR2 SVGAGI. V shed 6 bases, J shed 4 bases, and the junction held 11 bases outside the gene matches. This CDR3 has 15 amino acids.

This clone was counted only a few times. V and J are TRBV4-1 and TRBJ2-7, with 7 bases identical to TRBD2. The CDR3 is 16 amino acids. The germline CDR1 and CDR2 sequences are MGHRA and YSYEKL. V shed 0 bases and J 0 bases; nucleotides not matched to a gene: 5. This CDR3 reads CASSQEAGVPSYEQYF. CDR3 DNA sequence: TGCGCCAGCAGCCAAGAGGCGGGGGTCCCCTCCTACGAGCAGTACTTC.

Here the CDR3 reads CAWTMRHSPLHF. The CDR3 DNA is TGTGCCTGGACAATGAGGCATTCACCCCTCCACTTT. The chain is built from TRBV30 and TRBJ1-6; D is unclear. Trimming pared 4 bases from V and 8 bases from J, leaving 9 bases between. The CDR3 covers 12 residues. CDR1 and CDR2 from the germline V gene are GTSNPN and SVGIG (reference sequence).

This chain links TRBV6-5 with TRBJ1-2; D gene ambiguous. The V and J ends lost 7 bases and 2 bases respectively, with 11 bases between them. The CDR3 runs 13 residues. Germline V gene lookup returns CDR1 MNHEY and CDR2 SVGAGI. CDR3 coding DNA: TGTGCCAGCATGCCAGATTTAAACTATGGCTACACCTTC. It is translated as CASMPDLNYGYTF.

The chain couples TRBV2 to TRBJ1-5; 10 nucleotides agree with TRBD1. The CDR3 loop spans 13 amino acids. In germline, CDR1 is SNHLY, CDR2 FYNNEI. V was clipped by 8 bases and J by 7 bases; unmatched bases: 5. CDR3 residues: CASGTGEGQPQHF. CDR3 coding DNA: TGTGCCAGCGGGACAGGGGAAGGACAGCCCCAGCATTTT.

This rearrangement joins TRBV9 to TRBJ2-5, with D maybe TRBD2 (7 bases). Germline CDR1 SGDLS, CDR2 YYNGEE. There are 16 residues in the CDR3. V lost 4 bases, J lost 9 bases, and 25 bases lay in between. The CDR3 region has the DNA TGTGCCAGCAGCTCACAGGGAGGGGCTCGACCGGGGGCCCAGTACTTC. This sequence encodes CASSSQGGARPGAQYF.

The chain recombines TRBV27 with TRBJ2-1, with D unresolved. Germline V CDR1 and CDR2: MNHEY, SMNVEV (reference sequence). The CDR3 sequence is 10 residues long. V lost 8 bases and J 9 bases, leaving 8 bases between the germline ends. CDR3 DNA sequence: TGTGCCAGCCCCTATGGTGAGCAGTTCTTC. The encoded protein is CASPYGEQFF.